This TCR beta chain appears in the sequencing data of a study of metastatic and nonmetastatic thyroid tumors. About the study: A comparison of repertoires was made across blood and tumor or nodule tissue from malignant and benign thyroid patients. Study observations and caveats: Reportedly, malignant thyroid tumors had significantly higher TCR beta diversity than benign nodules, in blood and tumor.

Regarding this clone: Its target is not known.

Trimming stripped 3 bases from V and 7 bases from J, with 15 bases between. The CDR3 is 13 amino acids. Germline V gene lookup returns CDR1 GTSNPN and CDR2 SVGIG (reference sequence). Thyroid surgery was performed in patients who had received no treatment beforehand. The authors' processing: Clinicopathological groups differed in CDR3, with these differences serving to build a distant-metastasis classifier for papillary thyroid cancer. TCRdb re-called the PCR reads with MiXCR. The V and J calls were not made by the authors but by TCRdb's processing. The sample records 50,000 or so clones, 22% being singletons.

Sample: blood. This TCR derives from a male donor with papillary thyroid cancer or a benign thyroid nodule (not recorded which). Some clones in this sample may be carry-over from other donors' samples. The gene calls are TRBV30 and TRBJ1-1, with D possibly TRBD1 on 5 matching bases. The CDR3 sequence is CAWRLTERGEAFF. For the CDR3, the DNA is TGTGCCTGGAGATTAACAGAGAGGGGTGAAGCTTTCTTT.